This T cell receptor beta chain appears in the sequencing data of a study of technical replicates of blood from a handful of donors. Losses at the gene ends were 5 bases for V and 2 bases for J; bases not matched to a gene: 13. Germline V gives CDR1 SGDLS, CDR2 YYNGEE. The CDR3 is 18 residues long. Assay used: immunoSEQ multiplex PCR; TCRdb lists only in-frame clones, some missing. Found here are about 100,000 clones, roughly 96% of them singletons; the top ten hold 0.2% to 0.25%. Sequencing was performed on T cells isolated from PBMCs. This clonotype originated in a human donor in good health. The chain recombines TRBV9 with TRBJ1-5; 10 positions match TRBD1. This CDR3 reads CASRRKFDRGRGNQPQHF. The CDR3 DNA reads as TGTGCCAGCAGACGCAAATTCGACAGGGGGCGCGGCAATCAGCCCCAGCATTTT.